These 20 T cell receptor beta chains were all obtained from the same sample, sequenced in a study of T cells in Graves' hyperthyroidism and ophthalmopathy. It was RNA transcripts that yielded the amplified TCR beta CDR3 regions. The HTBI primer set served for first-round RT-PCR of the TCR CDR3. TCRdb re-analysed the multiplex PCR reads in MiXCR, keeping a single row per CDR3 protein. The top ten clones hold around an eighth of a sample with about 420,000 distinct CDR3 sequences, 15% to 18% of them seen once. Sample: blood. Source of these receptors: a woman under 30 with Graves' hyperthyroidism.

This clonotype was seen a handful of times. The rearrangement uses TRBV29-1 and TRBJ1-2; D is perhaps TRBD1 (5 bases). The germline V gene has CDR1 SQVTM and CDR2 ANQGSEA. Trimming shortened V by 7 bases and J by 4 bases, and 13 bases separated the two germline ends. CDR3 length: 12 residues. The CDR3 region is CSAAGPFYGYTF. CDR3 coding DNA: TGCAGCGCCGCGGGACCGTTCTATGGCTACACCTTC.

The rearrangement joins TRBV6-2 or TRBV6-3 to TRBJ2-3; D is perhaps TRBD2 (5 bases). CDR3 size: 14 residues. The V gene's germline CDR1 is MNHEY and CDR2 SVGEGT. V was trimmed by 6 bases and J by 4 bases, leaving 14 bases between them. CDR3 sequence: CASRADVLSDTQYF. CDR3 DNA: TGTGCCAGCAGAGCGGACGTTCTTTCAGATACGCAGTATTTT.

This clonotype was counted a few times. The chain employs TRBV20-1 and TRBJ2-2, with D tentatively TRBD1 (6 bases). Germline CDR1 reads DFQATT; CDR2 reads SNEGSKA (reference sequence). The V and J ends lost 6 bases and 5 bases respectively, with 16 bases between them. This CDR3 is 14 amino acids long. The CDR3 sequence is CSARRGMGTGELFF. As DNA, the CDR3 is TGCAGTGCAAGAAGGGGGATGGGGACCGGGGAGCTGTTTTTT.

In this sample, this clonotype turned up many times. The chain carries TRBV29-1 and TRBJ2-1, with a tentative D call TRBD2 (8 bases). CDR1 is SQVTM and CDR2 is ANQGSEA in the germline V gene. The germline V and J ends were trimmed by 4 bases and 6 bases, with 22 bases remaining between them. The CDR3 sequence is 16 residues long. The CDR3 sequence is CSVGRTGGGDFNEQFF. The CDR3 nucleotides are TGCAGCGTTGGACGAACGGGAGGGGGCGACTTCAATGAGCAGTTCTTC.

Ten or more counts support this clonotype. The chain recombines TRBV11-2 with TRBJ2-7; unclear D gene. CDR1 SGHAT and CDR2 FQNNGV come from the germline V gene. Trimming cost V 0 bases and J 0 bases, with 12 bases left between them. The CDR3 has 16 residues. CDR3 nucleotide sequence: TGTGCCAGCAGCTTAGAGGCCAGCTCTAGCTCCTACGAGCAGTACTTC. Protein: CASSLEASSSSYEQYF.

This clonotype was seen a handful of times. The J gene is TRBJ1-3, the V gene TRBV5-6; D is undetermined. The CDR3 is 14 residues long. The V gene's germline CDR1 is SGHDT and CDR2 YYEEEE. Trimming stripped 0 bases from V and 4 bases from J, with 8 bases between. The CDR3 sequence: CASSLAGPGNTIYF. The CDR3 DNA is TGTGCCAGCAGCTTGGCCGGGCCCGGAAACACCATATATTTT.

This clonotype was counted many times. The V and J genes are TRBV5-1 and TRBJ2-7; D unclear. There are 14 residues in the CDR3. V lost 0 bases to trimming and J lost 2 bases, with 9 bases between them. Germline CDR1 reads SGHRS; CDR2 reads YFSETQ. In DNA form, the CDR3 reads TGCGCCAGCAGCTTGGGTCCGGAGACCTACGAGCAGTACTTC. As protein: CASSLGPETYEQYF.

This clonotype turned up a few times. The chain joins TRBV7-8 to TRBJ2-1, with TRBD1 as a possible D gene (6 bases). The CDR3 consists of 17 residues. Looked up from germline, CDR1 is SGHVS and CDR2 is FQNEAQ. V lost 0 bases, J lost 0 bases, and 12 bases lay in between. The CDR3 loop reads CASSLANRGSSYNEQFF. In nucleotides, the CDR3 is TGTGCCAGCAGCTTAGCAAATAGGGGGAGCTCCTACAATGAGCAGTTCTTC.

This clonotype was counted at least ten times. The J gene is TRBJ1-5, the V gene TRBV4-2; the D is unclear. The CDR3 loop spans 16 amino acids. Germline values: CDR1 LGHNA, CDR2 YNFKEQ. Trimming stripped 4 bases from V and 3 bases from J, with 16 bases between. CDR3 sequence reads: CASSPGRGTFNQPQHF. For the CDR3, the DNA is TGTGCCAGCAGCCCGGGTCGGGGTACTTTCAATCAGCCCCAGCATTTT.

In its sample, this clonotype was seen a few times. This chain links TRBV7-2 with TRBJ1-3; the D gene is possibly TRBD1 (5 bases). In germline, CDR1 is SGHTA, CDR2 FQGNSA. V dropped 3 bases and J dropped 2 bases, with 11 bases sitting between them. The CDR3 is 15 amino acids. The CDR3 sequence: CASSLGRRAGNTIYF. CDR3 coding DNA: TGTGCCAGCAGCTTGGGACGTAGAGCTGGAAACACCATATATTTT.

This rearrangement joins TRBV4-2 to TRBJ2-1; TRBD2 aligns across 13 bases. This CDR3 has 15 amino acids. J was trimmed by 12 bases and V by 4 bases; bases with no gene match: 9. Looked up from germline, CDR1 is LGHNA and CDR2 is YNFKEQ. The CDR3 is CASSPTSGGYDGQFF. The CDR3 DNA sequence: TGTGCCAGCAGCCCGACTAGCGGGGGGTATGATGGGCAGTTCTTC.

Details on this clonotype: One end of the junction varies from germline; a read error may be responsible. The chain links TRBV18 to TRBJ2-7, with TRBD1 matching 10 bases. Germline V gene lookup returns CDR1 KGHSH and CDR2 LQKENI. This CDR3 contains 16 residues. The CDR3 loop reads CASSPPVGTGVGELYF. CDR3 coding DNA: TGTGCCAGCTCACCACCGGTAGGGACAGGGGTTGGCGAGCTGTACTTC.

This clonotype was detected ten times or more. This rearrangement joins TRBV18 to TRBJ1-2; D unclear. Per germline, CDR1 KGHSH and CDR2 LQKENI. Trimming stripped 3 bases from V and 4 bases from J, with 9 bases between. The length of the CDR3 is 13 residues. CDR3 DNA sequence: TGTGCCAGCTCACCGGCGGGGTTCTATGGCTACACCTTC. This encodes CASSPAGFYGYTF.

Only a few counts were recorded for this clonotype. The gene calls are TRBV5-4 and TRBJ1-6, with 8 bases fitting TRBD1. V lost 3 bases, J lost 10 bases, and 6 bases stayed unmatched. This CDR3 has 14 amino acids. Per the germline V gene, CDR1 is SGHNT and CDR2 is YYREEE (reference sequence). The CDR3 is CASSSTGVMSPLHF. The CDR3 DNA sequence: TGTGCCAGCAGCTCGACAGGGGTGATGTCACCCCTCCACTTT.

This sequence joins TRBV20-1 and TRBJ2-5; perhaps TRBD2 as D (6 bases). The CDR3 covers 16 residues. Trimming took off 4 bases at V and 0 bases at J, with 18 bases between the two ends. The germline gives CDR1 DFQATT, CDR2 SNEGSKA (reference sequence). CDR3 amino acids: CSATKLAAKDQETQYF. CDR3 nucleotide sequence: TGCAGTGCTACCAAATTAGCGGCAAAGGACCAAGAGACCCAGTACTTC.

The gene calls are TRBV7-2 and TRBJ2-7; TRBD1 agrees at 8 bases. Germline CDR1 SGHTA, CDR2 FQGNSA. Losses at the gene ends were 7 bases for V and 3 bases for J; bases not matched to a gene: 8. This CDR3 is 14 amino acids long. CDR3: CASNNQGAGYEQYF. For the CDR3, the DNA is TGTGCCAGCAACAATCAGGGGGCTGGCTACGAGCAGTACTTC. Supplemented by reference TRBV7-2 and TRBJ2-7, the full variable domain reads GAGVSQSPSNKVTEKGKDVELRCDPISGHTALYWYRQSLGQGLEFLIYFQGNSAPDKSGLPSDRFSAERTGGSVSTLTIQRTQQEDSAVYLCASNNQGAGYEQYFGPGTRLTVT.

This clonotype was detected only a few times. The chain combines TRBV5-5 with TRBJ1-4; tentatively, D is TRBD1 (5 bases). Trimming pared 4 bases from V and 6 bases from J, leaving 19 bases between. The CDR3 is 16 amino acids. Germline V gene data show CDR1 as SGHKS and CDR2 as YYEKEE (reference sequence). The CDR3, as DNA: TGTGCCAGCAGCCTTAGGGGATATGAACTCTATGAAAAACTGTTTTTT. It translates to CASSLRGYELYEKLFF.

This clonotype was detected many times. The J gene is TRBJ2-3, the V gene TRBV12-3 or TRBV12-4, with 14 bases fitting TRBD2. The V segment lost 5 bases and the J segment 3 bases; nucleotides outside the gene matches: 4. The CDR3 totals 16 residues. In nucleotides, the CDR3 is TGTGCCAGCAGTCCCCGACTAGCGGGAGGGACAGATACGCAGTATTTT. It specifies CASSPRLAGGTDTQYF.

This clonotype was detected ten times or more. This chain connects TRBV28 to TRBJ1-2, with D uncertain. Germline CDR1 reads MDHEN; CDR2 reads SYDVKM. The CDR3 has 13 amino acids. Trimming removed 6 bases from V and 5 bases from J, with 13 bases in between. DNA for the CDR3: TGTGCCAGCAGCCTGGGGATTTCTTATGGCTACACCTTC. Protein: CASSLGISYGYTF.

This clonotype has a count of ten or more. The chain employs TRBV6-5 and TRBJ2-7; 11 bases align to TRBD2. Per germline, CDR1 MNHEY and CDR2 SVGAGI. The CDR3 loop spans 15 amino acids. The J segment lost 4 bases and the V segment lost 3 bases, leaving 5 bases of the junction unmatched. The CDR3: CASSYKVAGGYEQYF. CDR3 nucleotides: TGTGCCAGCAGTTATAAAGTAGCGGGAGGGTACGAGCAGTACTTC.